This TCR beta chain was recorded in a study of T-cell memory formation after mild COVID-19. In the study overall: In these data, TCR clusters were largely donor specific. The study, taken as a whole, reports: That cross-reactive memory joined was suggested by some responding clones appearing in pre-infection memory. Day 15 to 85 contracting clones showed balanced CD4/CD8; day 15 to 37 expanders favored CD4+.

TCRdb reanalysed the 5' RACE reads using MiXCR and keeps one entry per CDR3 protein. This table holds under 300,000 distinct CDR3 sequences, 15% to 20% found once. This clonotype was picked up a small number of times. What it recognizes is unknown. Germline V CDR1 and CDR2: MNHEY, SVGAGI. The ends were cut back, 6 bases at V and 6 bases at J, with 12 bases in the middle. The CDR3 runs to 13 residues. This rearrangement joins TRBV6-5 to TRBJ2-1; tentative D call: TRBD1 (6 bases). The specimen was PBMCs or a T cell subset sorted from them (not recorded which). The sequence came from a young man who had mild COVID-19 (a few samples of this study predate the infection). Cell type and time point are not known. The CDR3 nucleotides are TGTGCCAGCAGCCAAGCCAGGGGCAATGAGCAGTTCTTC. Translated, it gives CASSQARGNEQFF.